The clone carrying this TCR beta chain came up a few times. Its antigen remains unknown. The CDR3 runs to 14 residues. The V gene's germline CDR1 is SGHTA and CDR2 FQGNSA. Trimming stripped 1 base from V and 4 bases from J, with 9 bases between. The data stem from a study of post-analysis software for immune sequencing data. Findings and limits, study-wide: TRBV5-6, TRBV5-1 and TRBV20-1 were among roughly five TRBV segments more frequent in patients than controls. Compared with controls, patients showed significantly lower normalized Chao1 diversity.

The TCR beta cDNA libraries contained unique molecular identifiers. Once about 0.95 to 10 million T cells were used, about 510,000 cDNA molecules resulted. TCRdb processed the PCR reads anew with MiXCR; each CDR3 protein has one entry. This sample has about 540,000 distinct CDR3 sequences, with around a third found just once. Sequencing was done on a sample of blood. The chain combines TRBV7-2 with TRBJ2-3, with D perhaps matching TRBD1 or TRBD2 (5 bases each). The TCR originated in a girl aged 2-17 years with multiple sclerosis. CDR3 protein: CASSLGGMPDTQYF. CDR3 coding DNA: TGTGCCAGCAGCTTAGGGGGGATGCCAGATACGCAGTATTTT.